Shown below are 15 T cell receptor beta chains from a single sample sequenced in a study of control samples from healthy donors and cancer patients (dated by TCRdb to the early 2020s). The method behind the library was the immunoSEQ multiplex PCR assay. The table comes from immuneACCESS by way of TCRdb, which keeps in-frame sequences with V and J called. Part of the clones is missing from these tables; in studies checked, under half for an unresolved V gene and the rest for unknown reasons. The sample includes tens of thousands of clones, with 85% to 90% observed a single time. The biggest ten clones account for more than 30% of the sample. The sample consisted of PBMCs. The origin of the receptors is a man aged 55 to 70 with head and neck cancer.

This clone has more than one count but fewer than ten. The gene calls are TRBV25-1 and TRBJ2-7; the D call may be TRBD1 or TRBD2 (5 bases each). Per germline, CDR1 MGHDK and CDR2 SYGVNS. The CDR3 extends over 15 amino acids. The V end was cut by 0 bases, the J end by 5 bases, with 14 bases between. CDR3 in DNA: TGTGCCAGCAGTGAATATGGGGCAGGGAGCAACGAGCAGTACTTC. Amino acid sequence: CASSEYGAGSNEQYF.

This chain links TRBV29-1 with TRBJ2-7; 9 nucleotides agree with TRBD1. Germline lookup yields CDR1 SQVTM and CDR2 ANQGSEA. After removal of 0 bases from V and 2 bases from J, the junction contained 5 bases not matched to a gene. CDR3 length equals 15 residues. This CDR3 is CSVEDSGQGPYEQYF. In DNA form, the CDR3 reads TGCAGCGTTGAAGATTCGGGACAGGGCCCCTACGAGCAGTACTTC.

The V call is TRBV5-5, the J call TRBJ2-1; 7 positions agree with TRBD2. The CDR3 runs to 17 residues. The V gene end was trimmed by 5 bases and the J gene end by 0 bases; junction bases not matched to a gene: 11. CDR1 and CDR2 (germline): SGHKS, YYEKEE (reference sequence). Written as DNA, the CDR3 is TGTGCCAGCAGTTTACGAAGCGGGATAAGCTCCTACAATGAGCAGTTCTTC. This gives the protein CASSLRSGISSYNEQFF.

The chain is built from TRBV7-9 and TRBJ1-4, with D maybe TRBD1 (5 bases). The V gene lost 3 bases and the J gene lost 7 bases, with 12 bases spanning the gap. There are 14 residues in the CDR3. The germline CDR1 and CDR2 sequences are SEHNR and FQNEAQ (reference sequence). CDR3 residues: CASSFPRDGEKLFF. The DNA of the CDR3 is TGTGCCAGCAGCTTTCCCAGGGATGGTGAAAAACTGTTTTTT.

V gene TRBV6-5 combines with J gene TRBJ2-5, with D perhaps TRBD2 (6 bases). CDR1 is MNHEY, CDR2 SVGAGI, per germline. Trimming removed 0 bases from V and 6 bases from J, with 11 bases in between. The CDR3 is 14 residues long. The CDR3 protein is CASSYSRLGKTQYF. CDR3 coding DNA: TGTGCCAGCAGTTACTCGAGACTAGGGAAGACCCAGTACTTC.

The gene calls are TRBV5-3 and TRBJ2-1, with a possible D match to TRBD2 (7 bases). TRBV5-3 is known as an ORF, though its function is uncertain. V was shortened by 6 bases and J by 5 bases, with 18 bases between the two germline ends. CDR3 length equals 15 residues. The CDR3 DNA sequence: TGTGCCAGAACCAAGGGGGGGAGGCCCCACAATGAGCAGTTCTTC. Encoded protein: CARTKGGRPHNEQFF.

The chain employs TRBV5-6 and TRBJ2-2, with a tentative D call TRBD1 (6 bases). CDR3 size: 14 residues. Deletions cut 4 bases from V and 1 base from J, with 8 bases between. Germline V CDR1 and CDR2: SGHDT, YYEEEE. The CDR3 nucleotides read TGTGCCAGCAGCCAGGACAGGAACACCGGGGAGCTGTTTTTT. Translation: CASSQDRNTGELFF.

The CDR3 DNA reads TGTGCCAGCAGTTCGCGGGAGAACACTGAAGCTTTCTTT. Its translation: CASSSRENTEAFF. J is TRBJ1-1 and V is TRBV6-5; D uncertain. Germline V CDR1 and CDR2: MNHEY, SVGAGI. The CDR3 is made up of 13 amino acids. Trimming stripped 4 bases from V and 1 base from J, with 7 bases between.

The V and J genes are TRBV30 and TRBJ2-5; 7 bases match TRBD1. Germline V gives CDR1 GTSNPN, CDR2 SVGIG (reference sequence). The ends lost 0 bases at V and 5 bases at J; junction bases unmatched: 0. This CDR3 region has 12 residues. The CDR3 DNA follows: TGTGCCTGGAGTGTACAGGGGGAGACCCAGTACTTC. Translation gives CAWSVQGETQYF.

The V gene is TRBV24-1, the J gene TRBJ2-1; maybe TRBD1 (6 bases). The V and J ends lost 4 bases and 5 bases respectively, with 11 bases between them. Germline assignment: CDR1 KGHDR and CDR2 SFDVKD. The CDR3 runs 14 residues. This CDR3 is CATSDRTANNEQFF. The CDR3 coding sequence is TGTGCCACCAGTGACCGGACAGCAAACAATGAGCAGTTCTTC.

Details on this clone: A read error may produce the germline difference seen at one junction end. The genes are TRBV5-1 and TRBJ1-2, with TRBD1 matching 10 bases. Germline V gene sequence: CDR1 SGHRS, CDR2 YFSETQ. This CDR3 comprises 16 residues. The CDR3 nucleotides are TGCCCCAGCAGTCAGGGGGGACAGGGGCTTTCTCGAGGCTACACCTTC. The encoded protein is CPSSQGGQGLSRGYTF.

The chain uses TRBV3-1 (or the pseudogene TRBV3-2) and TRBJ2-7; D unclear. The CDR3 loop spans 13 amino acids. The ends were cut back, 4 bases at V and 4 bases at J, with 11 bases in the middle. Looked up from germline, CDR1 is LGHDT and CDR2 is YNNKEL (reference sequence). CDR3 bases: TGTGCCAGCAGCCCGGAAGTGTTGTACGAGCAGTACGTC. Translating gives CASSPEVLYEQYV.

The chain employs TRBV6-5 and TRBJ1-1; D is perhaps TRBD1 (5 bases). Trimming shortened V by 5 bases and J by 0 bases, and 10 bases separated the two germline ends. Germline lookup yields CDR1 MNHEY and CDR2 SVGAGI. The CDR3 is 14 amino acids. CDR3 sequence: CASSTRQLNTEAFF. CDR3 in DNA: TGTGCCAGCAGTACGCGACAGTTGAACACTGAAGCTTTCTTT.

In its sample, this clone was seen once. This rearrangement joins TRBV14 to TRBJ2-1, with 7 nucleotides matching TRBD1. The CDR3 contains 13 residues. Germline V CDR1 and CDR2: SGHDN, FVKESK. V lost 0 bases and J lost 13; bases outside the gene matches: 6. The CDR3 loop is CASSQDLTGTQFF. The CDR3 DNA sequence: TGTGCCAGCAGCCAAGATTTGACAGGGACCCAGTTCTTC.

In DNA, the CDR3 is TGTGCCAGCAGTTTCCCCTCGGGCACAGTCGATGAGACCCAGTACTTC. This codes for CASSFPSGTVDETQYF. The chain employs TRBV28 and TRBJ2-5; unclear D gene. The CDR3 length is 16 residues. Germline V CDR1 and CDR2: MDHEN, SYDVKM. V was shortened by 3 bases and J by 5 bases, with 19 bases between the two germline ends. The full variable domain, rest sourced from reference TRBV28 and TRBJ2-5, is DVKVTQSSRYLVKRTGEKVFLECVQDMDHENMFWYRQDPGLGLRLIYFSYDVKMKEKGDIPEGYSVSREKKERFSLILESASTNQTSMYLCASSFPSGTVDETQYFGPGTRLLVL.